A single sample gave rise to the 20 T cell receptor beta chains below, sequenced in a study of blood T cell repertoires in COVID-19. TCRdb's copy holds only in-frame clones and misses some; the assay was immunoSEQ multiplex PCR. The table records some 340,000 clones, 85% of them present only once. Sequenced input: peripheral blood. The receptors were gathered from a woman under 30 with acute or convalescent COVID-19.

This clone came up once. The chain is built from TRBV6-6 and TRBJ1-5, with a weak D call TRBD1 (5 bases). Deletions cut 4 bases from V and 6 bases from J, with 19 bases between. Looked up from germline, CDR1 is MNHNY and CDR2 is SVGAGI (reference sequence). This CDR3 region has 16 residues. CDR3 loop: CASSSIGPRGFQPQHF. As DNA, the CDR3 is TGTGCCAGCAGTTCGATCGGGCCGCGGGGGTTTCAGCCCCAGCATTTT.

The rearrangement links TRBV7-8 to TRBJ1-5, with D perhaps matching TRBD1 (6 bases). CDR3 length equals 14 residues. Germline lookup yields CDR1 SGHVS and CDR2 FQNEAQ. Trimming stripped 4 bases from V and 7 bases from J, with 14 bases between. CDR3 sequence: CASSSTRTGQPQHF. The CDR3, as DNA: TGTGCCAGCAGCTCTACACGAACAGGGCAGCCCCAGCATTTT.

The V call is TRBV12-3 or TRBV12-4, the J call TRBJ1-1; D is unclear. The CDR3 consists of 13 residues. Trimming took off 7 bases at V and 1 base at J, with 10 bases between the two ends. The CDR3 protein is CASTLMANTEAFF. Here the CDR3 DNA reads TGTGCCAGCACCCTTATGGCGAACACTGAAGCTTTCTTT.

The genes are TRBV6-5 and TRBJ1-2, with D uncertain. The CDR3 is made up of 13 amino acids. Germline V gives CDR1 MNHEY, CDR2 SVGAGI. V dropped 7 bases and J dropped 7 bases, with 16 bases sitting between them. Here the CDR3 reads CASNSNRVGGYTF. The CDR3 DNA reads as TGTGCCAGCAACTCCAATCGGGTTGGTGGCTACACCTTC.

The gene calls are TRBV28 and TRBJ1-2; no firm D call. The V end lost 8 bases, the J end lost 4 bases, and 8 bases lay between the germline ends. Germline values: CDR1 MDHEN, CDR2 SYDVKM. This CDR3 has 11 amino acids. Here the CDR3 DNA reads TGTGCCAGCTCTCTTCGCTATGGCTACACCTTC. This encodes CASSLRYGYTF.

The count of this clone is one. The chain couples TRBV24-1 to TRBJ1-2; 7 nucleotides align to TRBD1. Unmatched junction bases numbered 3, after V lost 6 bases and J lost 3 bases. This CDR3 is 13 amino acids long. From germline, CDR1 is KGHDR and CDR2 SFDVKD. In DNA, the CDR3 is TGTGCCACCAGTCGGGACAGCTACTATGGCTACACCTTC. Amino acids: CATSRDSYYGYTF.

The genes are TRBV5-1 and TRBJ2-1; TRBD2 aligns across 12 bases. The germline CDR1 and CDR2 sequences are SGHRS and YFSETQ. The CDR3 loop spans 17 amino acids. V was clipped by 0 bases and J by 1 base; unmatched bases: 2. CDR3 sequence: CASSLASGRESYNEQFF. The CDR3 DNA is TGCGCCAGCAGCTTGGCTAGCGGGAGGGAATCCTACAATGAGCAGTTCTTC.

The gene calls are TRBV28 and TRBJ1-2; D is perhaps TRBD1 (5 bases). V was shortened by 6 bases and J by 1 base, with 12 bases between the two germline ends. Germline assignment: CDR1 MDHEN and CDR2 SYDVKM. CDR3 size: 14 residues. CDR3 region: CASRLDGHNYGYTF. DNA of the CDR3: TGTGCCAGCAGGCTGGACGGACATAACTATGGCTACACCTTC.

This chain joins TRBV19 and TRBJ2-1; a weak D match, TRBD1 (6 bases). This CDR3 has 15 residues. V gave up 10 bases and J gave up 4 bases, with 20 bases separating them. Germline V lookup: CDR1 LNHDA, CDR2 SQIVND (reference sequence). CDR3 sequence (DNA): TGTGCCACAGGCAGGGGTGGTATGAGTTACAATGAGCAGTTCTTC. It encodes CATGRGGMSYNEQFF.

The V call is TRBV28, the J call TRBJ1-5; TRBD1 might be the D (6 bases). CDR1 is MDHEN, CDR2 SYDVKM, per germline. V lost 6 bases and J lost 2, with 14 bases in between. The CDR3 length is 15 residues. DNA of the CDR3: TGTGCCAGCAGCCCCCGACAGGTAGGCAATCAGCCCCAGCATTTT. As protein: CASSPRQVGNQPQHF. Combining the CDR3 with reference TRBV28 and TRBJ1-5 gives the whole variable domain DVKVTQSSRYLVKRTGEKVFLECVQDMDHENMFWYRQDPGLGLRLIYFSYDVKMKEKGDIPEGYSVSREKKERFSLILESASTNQTSMYLCASSPRQVGNQPQHFGDGTRLSIL.

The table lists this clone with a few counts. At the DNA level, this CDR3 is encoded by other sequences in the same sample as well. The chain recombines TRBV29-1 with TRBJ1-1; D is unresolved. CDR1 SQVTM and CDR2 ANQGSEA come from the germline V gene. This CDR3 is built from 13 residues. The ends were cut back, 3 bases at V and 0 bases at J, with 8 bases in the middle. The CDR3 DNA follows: TGCAGCGTTGAGCGGGAACTGAACACTGAAGCTTTCTTT. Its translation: CSVERELNTEAFF.

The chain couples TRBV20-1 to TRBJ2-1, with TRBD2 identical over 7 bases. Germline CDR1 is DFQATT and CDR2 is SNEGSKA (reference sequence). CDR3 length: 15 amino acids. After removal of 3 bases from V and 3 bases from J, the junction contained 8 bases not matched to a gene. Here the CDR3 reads CSASPGRAYYNEQFF. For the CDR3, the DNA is TGCAGTGCTAGTCCGGGGAGGGCCTACTACAATGAGCAGTTCTTC.

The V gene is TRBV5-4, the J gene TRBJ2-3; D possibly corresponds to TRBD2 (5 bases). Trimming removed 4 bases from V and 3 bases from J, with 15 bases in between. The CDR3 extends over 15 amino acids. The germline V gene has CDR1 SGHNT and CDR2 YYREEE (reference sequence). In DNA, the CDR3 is TGTGCCAGCAGCCCGAGGGCCCAAACGACAGATACGCAGTATTTT. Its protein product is CASSPRAQTTDTQYF.

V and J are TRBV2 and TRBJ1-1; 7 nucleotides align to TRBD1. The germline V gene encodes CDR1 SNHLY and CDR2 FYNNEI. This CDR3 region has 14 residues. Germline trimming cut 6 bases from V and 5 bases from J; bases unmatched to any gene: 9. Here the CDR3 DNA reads TGTGCCAGCAGACAGGGGTCCTTCAGGACTGAAGCTTTCTTT. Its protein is CASRQGSFRTEAFF.

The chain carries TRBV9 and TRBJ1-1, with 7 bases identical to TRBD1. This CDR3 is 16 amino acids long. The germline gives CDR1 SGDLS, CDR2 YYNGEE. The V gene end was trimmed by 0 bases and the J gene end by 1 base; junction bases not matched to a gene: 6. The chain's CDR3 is CASSVGAGGGNTEAFF. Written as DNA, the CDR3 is TGTGCCAGCAGCGTAGGTGCAGGGGGTGGGAACACTGAAGCTTTCTTT. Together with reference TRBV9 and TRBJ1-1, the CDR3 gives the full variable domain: DSGVTQTPKHLITATGQRVTLRCSPRSGDLSVYWYQQSLDQGLQFLIQYYNGEERAKGNILERFSAQQFPDLHSELNLSSLELGDSALYFCASSVGAGGGNTEAFFGQGTRLTVV.

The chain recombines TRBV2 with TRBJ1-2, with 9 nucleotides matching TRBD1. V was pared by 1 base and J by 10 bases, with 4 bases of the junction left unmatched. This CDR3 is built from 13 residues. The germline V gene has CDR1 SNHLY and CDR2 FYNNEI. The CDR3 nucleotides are TGTGCCAGCAGTGAAGGGACAGGGGTTGACTACACCTTC. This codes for CASSEGTGVDYTF. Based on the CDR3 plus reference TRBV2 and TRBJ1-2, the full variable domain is EPEVTQTPSHQVTQMGQEVILRCVPISNHLYFYWYRQILGQKVEFLVSFYNNEISEKSEIFDDQFSVERPDGSNFTLKIRSTKLEDSAMYFCASSEGTGVDYTFGSGTRLTVV.

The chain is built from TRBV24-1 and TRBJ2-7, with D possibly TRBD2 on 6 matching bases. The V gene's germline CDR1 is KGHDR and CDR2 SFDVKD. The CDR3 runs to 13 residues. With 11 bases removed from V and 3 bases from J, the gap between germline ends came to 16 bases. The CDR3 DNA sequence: TGTGCCAGCGCCCGGGACTTAGGCTACGAGCAGTACTTC. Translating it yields CASARDLGYEQYF.

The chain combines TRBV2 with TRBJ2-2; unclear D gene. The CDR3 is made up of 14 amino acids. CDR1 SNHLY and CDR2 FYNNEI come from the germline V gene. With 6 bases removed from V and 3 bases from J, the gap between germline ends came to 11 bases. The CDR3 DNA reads TGTGCCAGCAGGGGCCAGATGGACACCGGGGAGCTGTTTTTT. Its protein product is CASRGQMDTGELFF.

The CDR3 protein is CASSPAPGSYEQYF. The CDR3 bases are TGTGCCAGCAGCCCAGCCCCGGGATCCTACGAGCAGTACTTC. This chain links TRBV11-2 with TRBJ2-7, with a tentative D call TRBD2 (5 bases). The ends were cut back, 5 bases at V and 1 base at J, with 12 bases in the middle. Germline values: CDR1 SGHAT, CDR2 FQNNGV. This CDR3 region has 14 residues.

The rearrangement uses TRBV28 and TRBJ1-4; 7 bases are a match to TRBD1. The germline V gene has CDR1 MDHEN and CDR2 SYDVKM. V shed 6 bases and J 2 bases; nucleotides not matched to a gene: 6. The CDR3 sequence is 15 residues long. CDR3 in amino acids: CASRPQGVTNEKLFF. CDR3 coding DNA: TGTGCCAGCAGGCCCCAGGGGGTCACTAATGAAAAACTGTTTTTT.